The next 10 T cell receptor beta chains were all read from a single sample in a study of cytomegalovirus exposure and HLA in healthy donors. PCR involved 60 Vbeta and 13 Jbeta primers. Assay: immunoSEQ multiplex PCR; the TCRdb copy retains only in-frame clones and omits some. The sample records approximately 100,000 clones, 85% being singletons. Sequenced material: PBMCs. These receptors were taken from a man aged 35 to 55 in good health and CMV-seropositive.

About this clone: Other DNA sequences within the sample encode an identical CDR3. The rearrangement joins TRBV4-1 to TRBJ2-1; 13 bases line up with TRBD2. J lost 7 bases, V lost 1 base, and 4 bases had no gene match. The CDR3 has 16 residues. Germline-derived CDR1 and CDR2 are MGHRA and YSYEKL. CDR3 protein: CASSQVSGLAGNEQFF. The CDR3 coding sequence is TGCGCCAGCAGCCAAGTATCGGGACTAGCGGGAAATGAGCAGTTCTTC.

The chain couples TRBV5-4 to TRBJ1-6; TRBD1 aligns across 9 bases. Germline V lookup: CDR1 SGHNT, CDR2 YYREEE (reference sequence). V gave up 1 base and J gave up 7 bases; unmatched junction bases: 3. The CDR3 has 15 amino acids. Here the CDR3 DNA reads TGTGCCAGCAGCTTGAGTGACAGGGGGAATTCACCCCTCCACTTT. Its translation: CASSLSDRGNSPLHF.

The chain employs TRBV28 and TRBJ2-3, with a tentative D call TRBD2 (6 bases). The CDR3 consists of 15 residues. V shed 4 bases and J shed 3 bases, with 14 bases lying between them. CDR1 is MDHEN and CDR2 is SYDVKM in the germline V gene. The CDR3 is CASSSPGTYTDTQYF. CDR3 DNA: TGTGCCAGCAGTTCACCCGGGACTTATACAGATACGCAGTATTTT.

The V and J genes are TRBV2 and TRBJ2-7; tentatively, D is TRBD2 (6 bases). The germline CDR1 and CDR2 sequences are SNHLY and FYNNEI. The CDR3 contains 15 residues. Trimming stripped 6 bases from V and 1 base from J, with 16 bases between. CDR3 loop: CASRAAGGLSYEQYF. The CDR3 region has the DNA TGTGCCAGCAGGGCAGCGGGCGGCCTATCCTACGAGCAGTACTTC.

This rearrangement joins TRBV5-4 to TRBJ2-2, with 7 bases matching TRBD2. V dropped 4 bases and J dropped 3; count of bases not matched to a gene: 6. The germline gives CDR1 SGHNT, CDR2 YYREEE (reference sequence). The CDR3 is made up of 15 amino acids. In DNA form, the CDR3 reads TGTGCCAGCAGCGATGGGACTATTTACACCGGGGAGCTGTTTTTT. Translating it yields CASSDGTIYTGELFF.

The chain recombines TRBV11-3 with TRBJ1-1; TRBD1 matches at 10 bases. After removal of 5 bases from V and 7 bases from J, the junction contained 4 bases not matched to a gene. The CDR3 sequence is 13 residues long. CDR1 and CDR2 (germline): SGHNT, YENEEA. The CDR3 DNA sequence: TGTGCCAGCAGCCCTCGGACAGGGGGTGAAGCTTTCTTT. This translates into CASSPRTGGEAFF.

The V call is TRBV7-2, the J call TRBJ2-3; 9 bases line up with TRBD2. Germline loops: CDR1 SGHTA, CDR2 FQGNSA. V lost 0 bases to trimming and J lost 1 base; unmatched junction nucleotides: 14. CDR3 length equals 20 residues. The CDR3 bases are TGTGCCAGCAGCTTAGCGCTAGGTGGGGCGGGAGGGGGGGGCACAGATACGCAGTATTTT. Amino acids: CASSLALGGAGGGGTDTQYF.

The rearrangement uses TRBV10-3 and TRBJ1-2; D is uncertain. The CDR3 has 17 residues. Looked up from germline, CDR1 is ENHRY and CDR2 is SYGVKD. V dropped 2 bases and J dropped 6 bases, with 22 bases sitting between them. The DNA of the CDR3 is TGTGCCATCAGTGAGGGAACGGGGTCTCCGACTATTCATGGCTACACCTTC. Protein: CAISEGTGSPTIHGYTF.

The chain uses TRBV11-3 and TRBJ2-7, with 11 bases that match TRBD2. The J segment lost 2 bases and the V segment lost 4 bases, leaving 1 base of the junction unmatched. CDR1 and CDR2 (germline): SGHNT, YENEEA. There are 14 residues in the CDR3. The CDR3 DNA reads as TGTGCCAGCAGCTCTAGCGGGGGGACCTACGAGCAGTACTTC. As protein: CASSSSGGTYEQYF.

This clone appeared a single time. The gene calls are TRBV5-1 and TRBJ2-7; 10 bases agree with TRBD1. This CDR3 is 15 amino acids long. Germline V gives CDR1 SGHRS, CDR2 YFSETQ. The junction had 3 bases not matched to a gene; V was cut back by 0 bases and J by 3 bases. The CDR3 loop is CASSLVGDRGYEQYF. CDR3 bases: TGCGCCAGCAGCTTGGTCGGGGACAGGGGCTACGAGCAGTACTTC.